This T cell receptor beta chain appears in the sequencing data of a study of T cells in Graves' hyperthyroidism and ophthalmopathy. RNA transcripts served as the template for amplifying TCR beta CDR3 regions. The TCR CDR3 was amplified in a first-round RT-PCR using the HTBI primer set. TCRdb reprocessed the multiplex PCR reads via MiXCR and lists one record per CDR3 protein. The sample records more than 550,000 distinct CDR3 sequences, approximately 18% being singletons. Trimming cost V 5 bases and J 5 bases, with 15 bases left between them. The CDR3 consists of 15 residues. Germline lookup yields CDR1 SEHNR and CDR2 FQNEAQ (reference sequence). This clonotype occurred a few times. Its antigen is still unknown. Study results and caveats: Separating ophthalmopathy from stable hyperthyroidism was achieved by a 13 V-J model. With a median lead of around 5.9 months before onset, the model predicted ophthalmopathy.

Source material for PBMCs was more than 7.5 ml fresh peripheral blood. This TCR was sampled from a woman between 45 and 60 years old with Graves' hyperthyroidism that later progressed to Graves' ophthalmopathy. Input material: blood. This chain joins TRBV7-9 and TRBJ2-2; D remains ambiguous. The CDR3 loop is CASSPPDERTGELFF. The CDR3 nucleotides read TGTGCCAGCAGCCCCCCGGACGAGAGGACCGGGGAGCTGTTTTTT.